A single sample is the source of the 12 T cell receptor beta chains below, sequenced in a study of monozygotic twins with inflammatory bowel disease (dated by TCRdb to between 2018 and 2021). Libraries were prepared through 5' RACE. TCRdb names Illumina HiSeq 2500 as the instrument used. The reads went through TCRdb reprocessing, and each CDR3 protein sequence gets one entry with no DNA. The table of this sample itemizes approximately 400,000 distinct CDR3 sequences. 2% to 3% of the sample is in the top ten clones. Sample: blood. These receptors all stem from a human donor with ulcerative colitis or Crohn's disease, or a healthy co-twin of an affected twin (not recorded which).

V is TRBV5-1 and J is TRBJ2-7; TCRdb calls TRBD1, which cannot be checked without DNA. Per the germline V gene, CDR1 is SGHRS and CDR2 is YFSETQ. The CDR3 loop spans 16 amino acids. The CDR3: CASSLQQTGVYYEQYF.

V is TRBV29-1 and J is TRBJ2-7; TCRdb returns TRBD2, unconfirmable since there is no DNA. CDR1 and CDR2 (germline): SQVTM, ANQGSEA. The CDR3 covers 13 residues. The CDR3 reads CSVALVPSYEQYF.

V usage is TRBV3-1 and J usage is TRBJ1-5; TCRdb names TRBD1, which stays unverified in the absence of DNA. In germline, CDR1 is LGHDT, CDR2 YNNKEL (reference sequence). The CDR3 has 16 residues. CDR3 region: CASSLSTGFSNQPQHF. Filled out from reference TRBV3-1 and TRBJ1-5, the complete variable domain reads DTAVSQTPKYLVTQMGNDKSIKCEQNLGHDTMYWYKQDSKKFLKIMFSYNNKELIINETVPNRFSPKSPDKAHLNLHINSLELGDSAVYFCASSLSTGFSNQPQHFGDGTRLSIL.

The chain recombines TRBV7-6 with TRBJ2-2; TCRdb's D gene call, TRBD2, goes unchecked for lack of DNA. The CDR3 sequence is 15 residues long. Germline-derived CDR1 and CDR2 are SGHVS and FNYEAQ. The CDR3 here is CASSTSGRGTGELFF. The full variable domain, in which reference TRBV7-6 and TRBJ2-2 provide the parts outside the CDR3, is GAGVSQSPRYKVTKRGQDVALRCDPISGHVSLYWYRQALGQGPEFLTYFNYEAQQDKSGLPNDRFSAERPEGSISTLTIQRTEQRDSAMYRCASSTSGRGTGELFFGEGSRLTVL.

V gene TRBV10-2 combines with J gene TRBJ2-1; TCRdb outputs TRBD2, but without DNA this stays unchecked. The CDR3 has 15 residues. Looked up from germline, CDR1 is WSHSY and CDR2 is SAAADI. CDR3 sequence reads: CASSTSGGAGNEQFF.

The chain carries TRBV19 and TRBJ1-1. In germline, CDR1 is LNHDA, CDR2 SQIVND (reference sequence). The CDR3 is 13 residues long. The CDR3 loop reads CASSQVKGTEAFF.

The rearrangement uses TRBV11-1 and TRBJ2-4; absent DNA, TCRdb's TRBD1 call cannot be checked. The CDR3 has 14 residues. Germline V lookup: CDR1 SGHAT, CDR2 FQDESV (reference sequence). CDR3: CASSLSRDRGIQYF.

This chain links TRBV20-1 with TRBJ2-1; TCRdb returns TRBD1, unconfirmable since there is no DNA. The CDR3 is 14 residues long. Germline values: CDR1 DFQATT, CDR2 SNEGSKA (reference sequence). The CDR3 region is CSARDSRTVNEQFF.

This rearrangement joins TRBV6-5 to TRBJ1-4; no DNA is available, so the TRBD1 call from TCRdb remains unchecked. Germline-derived CDR1 and CDR2 are MNHEY and SVGAGI. The CDR3 has 12 residues. This CDR3 is CASSRRGEKLFF.

The chain's CDR3 is CSAKTDPRTDTQYF. This chain joins TRBV20-1 and TRBJ2-3; TCRdb returns TRBD1, unconfirmable since there is no DNA. The CDR3 is 14 amino acids. Germline CDR1 and CDR2: DFQATT and SNEGSKA (reference sequence).

V usage is TRBV2 and J usage is TRBJ2-2; with no DNA, the TCRdb D assignment of TRBD2 cannot be verified. This CDR3 spans 18 amino acids. Per the germline V gene, CDR1 is SNHLY and CDR2 is FYNNEI. CDR3 protein: CASRKGTGTSGSSGELFF.

The rearrangement joins TRBV30 to TRBJ2-5; without DNA, the TCRdb call of TRBD1 cannot be checked. The CDR3 extends over 14 amino acids. The germline CDR1 and CDR2 sequences are GTSNPN and SVGIG (reference sequence). Here the CDR3 reads CAWRLTGGSQTQYF. Complete variable domain (other parts from reference TRBV30 and TRBJ2-5): SQTIHQWPATLVQPVGSPLSLECTVEGTSNPNLYWYRQAAGRGLQLLFYSVGIGQISSEVPQNLSASRPQDRQFILSSKKLLLSDSGFYLCAWRLTGGSQTQYFGPGTRLLVL.